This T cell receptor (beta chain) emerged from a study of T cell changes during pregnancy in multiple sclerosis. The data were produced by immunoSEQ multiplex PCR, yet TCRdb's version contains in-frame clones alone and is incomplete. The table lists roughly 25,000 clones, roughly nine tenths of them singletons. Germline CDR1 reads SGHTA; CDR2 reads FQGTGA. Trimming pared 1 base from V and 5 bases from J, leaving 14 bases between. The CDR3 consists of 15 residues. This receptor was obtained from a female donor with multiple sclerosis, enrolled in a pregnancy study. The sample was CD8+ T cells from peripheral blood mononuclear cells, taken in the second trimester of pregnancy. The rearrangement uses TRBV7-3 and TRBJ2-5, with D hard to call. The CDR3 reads CASSLNGGAVETQYF. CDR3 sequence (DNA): TGTGCCAGCAGCTTAAACGGCGGCGCGGTGGAGACCCAGTACTTC.